This note documents a single TCR beta chain sequence. This sample stems from a study of blood T cell repertoires in COVID-19. Turning to the study itself: T cells, B-cell-depleted T cells, or PBMCs supplied cDNA or gDNA.

Germline V gene data show CDR1 as MGHRA and CDR2 as YSYEKL. V lost 5 bases and J lost 1; bases outside the gene matches: 11. This CDR3 has 17 amino acids. Under the authors' procedure: Reference gene primers were amplified, and this amplification served to estimate nucleated cell counts. Produced via immunoSEQ multiplex PCR; TCRdb's table is partial and in-frame only. V, J and clone size are taken as reported in that table, and D and trimming were inferred from the DNA itself. The sample holds more than 250,000 clones; approximately 85% are singletons and the top ten take roughly 4.6%. The rearrangement uses TRBV4-1 and TRBJ2-7; 10 nucleotides agree with TRBD1. The TCR sequence derives from a man aged 50 to 60 with active or convalescent COVID-19. Sequenced sample: peripheral blood. The CDR3 coding sequence is TGCGCCAGCAGCAACCCCAGACAGGGGGCGGTTTCCTACGAGCAGTACTTC. It specifies CASSNPRQGAVSYEQYF.